These 21 T cell receptor beta chains share one sample of origin, sequenced in a study of cytomegalovirus exposure and HLA in healthy donors. The PCR used 60 Vbeta and 13 Jbeta primers. Data came from immunoSEQ multiplex PCR; TCRdb stores just in-frame clones and leaves some out. The sample consists of 95,000 to 100,000 clones, less than 80% of them appearing once. Sequenced material: PBMCs. These TCRs come from a man aged 35-49 years in good health and CMV-seronegative.

Here the CDR3 DNA reads TGTGCCAGCAGCTTGGGGGGTCGGGTTAACACCGGGGAGCTGTTTTTT. Translation: CASSLGGRVNTGELFF. The chain recombines TRBV7-7 with TRBJ2-2; a possible D gene is TRBD2 (6 bases). V dropped 3 bases and J dropped 2 bases, with 13 bases sitting between them. This CDR3 comprises 16 residues. CDR1 is SSHAT, CDR2 FNYEAQ, per germline (reference sequence).

The chain carries TRBV6-6 and TRBJ1-2; D may be TRBD1 (6 bases). Germline V CDR1 and CDR2: MNHNY, SVGAGI (reference sequence). The germline V and J ends were trimmed by 5 bases and 2 bases, with 18 bases remaining between them. This CDR3 region has 16 residues. CDR3 residues: CASSRLTGQINYGYTF. As DNA, the CDR3 is TGTGCCAGCAGTCGGCTTACCGGACAGATAAACTATGGCTACACCTTC.

CDR3 DNA: TGTGCCAGCAGCTTGCTAGCGGGAGGGCGTAATGAGCAGTTCTTC. Its translation is CASSLLAGGRNEQFF. The V call is TRBV7-9, the J call TRBJ2-1; TRBD2 aligns across 12 bases. The CDR3 sequence is 15 residues long. With 3 bases clipped from V and 7 bases from J, the junction kept 4 bases outside the gene matches. Germline CDR1 is SEHNR and CDR2 is FQNEAQ (reference sequence).

The V call is TRBV7-2, the J call TRBJ2-7, with TRBD1 matching over 8 bases. This CDR3 is built from 14 residues. The J segment lost 5 bases and the V segment lost 5 bases, leaving 8 bases of the junction unmatched. Germline CDR1 is SGHTA and CDR2 is FQGNSA. The CDR3 sequence is CASSTRTGNNEQYF. The CDR3 DNA follows: TGTGCCAGCAGCACGAGGACAGGGAACAACGAGCAGTACTTC.

This clone has just a few counts. This chain connects TRBV19 to TRBJ2-5; D may be TRBD1 (5 bases). Trimming took off 2 bases at V and 1 base at J, with 14 bases between the two ends. The germline CDR1 and CDR2 sequences are LNHDA and SQIVND (reference sequence). The CDR3 consists of 16 residues. The CDR3 coding sequence is TGTGCCAGTAGTATACGCCTCTCGACAGCCCAAGAGACCCAGTACTTC. The encoded protein is CASSIRLSTAQETQYF.

This clone showed up just a few times. The chain carries TRBV14 and TRBJ1-2; D perhaps matches TRBD1 (6 bases). The V gene's germline CDR1 is SGHDN and CDR2 FVKESK. The CDR3 sequence is 13 residues long. Trimming took off 2 bases at V and 8 bases at J, with 12 bases between the two ends. The CDR3 coding sequence is TGTGCCAGCAGCCAAACCAGGGGCGAGGGCTACACCTTC. Protein sequence: CASSQTRGEGYTF.

The chain has TRBV2 and TRBJ1-2; D might be TRBD1 (6 bases). V was trimmed by 3 bases and J by 4 bases, leaving 15 bases between them. This CDR3 is 15 amino acids long. The germline gives CDR1 SNHLY, CDR2 FYNNEI. CDR3 in DNA: TGTGCCAGCAGTGACGAAACAGGGATTTCCTATGGCTACACCTTC. This gives the protein CASSDETGISYGYTF.

The chain uses TRBV10-2 and TRBJ2-5, with 8 bases matching TRBD2. This CDR3 is 16 amino acids long. Germline CDR1 WSHSY, CDR2 SAAADI. V lost 6 bases to trimming and J lost 3 bases; unmatched junction nucleotides: 12. CDR3 DNA: TGCGCCAGCAGCAATACCGGGACTAGTAATAAAGAGACCCAGTACTTC. This gives the protein CASSNTGTSNKETQYF.

The chain employs TRBV9 and TRBJ2-1; 7 bases match TRBD1. The J segment lost 7 bases and the V segment lost 0 bases, leaving 4 bases of the junction unmatched. Germline CDR1 reads SGDLS; CDR2 reads YYNGEE. This CDR3 spans 14 amino acids. The CDR3 region has the DNA TGTGCCAGCAGCGTAGCAGGGGGTGGGAATGAGCAGTTCTTC. It specifies CASSVAGGGNEQFF.

The chain carries TRBV5-1 and TRBJ1-5; TRBD1 matches 8 bases. The CDR3 runs 12 residues. V gave up 9 bases and J gave up 5 bases; unmatched junction bases: 4. The germline V gene encodes CDR1 SGHRS and CDR2 YFSETQ. Here the CDR3 reads CAKVRGHQPQHF. The DNA of the CDR3 is TGCGCCAAAGTCAGGGGGCATCAGCCCCAGCATTTT.

This clone was counted only a few times. V and J are TRBV11-2 and TRBJ2-1; tentatively, D is TRBD2 (6 bases). Germline CDR1 is SGHAT and CDR2 is FQNNGV. The CDR3 is 11 amino acids. V shed 5 bases and J shed 9 bases, with 8 bases lying between them. This chain's CDR3 is CASSLTSEQFF. As DNA, the CDR3 is TGTGCCAGCAGCCTGACTAGTGAGCAGTTCTTC.

The chain is built from TRBV4-1 and TRBJ1-1, with D possibly TRBD1 on 5 matching bases. Between the trimmed V and J ends, which lost 0 bases and 4 bases, there was a span of 9 bases. Germline CDR1 is MGHRA and CDR2 is YSYEKL. CDR3 length: 14 residues. The CDR3 DNA sequence: TGCGCCAGCAGCCAAGAATACGGGGGCACTGAAGCTTTCTTT. It is translated as CASSQEYGGTEAFF.

This chain connects TRBV11-2 to TRBJ2-5; D ambiguous. CDR3 size: 15 residues. V lost 3 bases and J 7 bases, leaving 18 bases between the germline ends. CDR1 is SGHAT and CDR2 is FQNNGV in the germline V gene. For the CDR3, the DNA is TGTGCCAGCAGCTTGGGCGTGAAGGTCCATGGGACCCAGTACTTC. It yields the protein CASSLGVKVHGTQYF.

The chain employs TRBV5-1 and TRBJ2-7; 7 positions match TRBD1. V dropped 2 bases and J dropped 3; count of bases not matched to a gene: 17. The V gene's germline CDR1 is SGHRS and CDR2 YFSETQ. The CDR3 is made up of 18 amino acids. CDR3 in DNA: TGCGCCAGCAGCTTTAAGCTAACCAGGGACAGTAATAACTACGAGCAGTACTTC. This gives the protein CASSFKLTRDSNNYEQYF.

The sample holds one count of this clone. The chain recombines TRBV11-3 with TRBJ2-2; no clear D gene. V shed 1 base and J shed 1 base, with 13 bases lying between them. Germline CDR1 and CDR2: SGHNT and YENEEA. This CDR3 comprises 17 residues. The CDR3 loop reads CASSLGLYGLNTGELFF. As DNA, the CDR3 is TGTGCCAGCAGCTTAGGTCTTTACGGGTTGAACACCGGGGAGCTGTTTTTT.

This clone was found once. The rearrangement uses TRBV29-1 and TRBJ2-7, with TRBD1 matching over 10 bases. V trimming: 6 bases; J trimming: 5 bases; junction bases outside the gene matches: 4. CDR1 is SQVTM and CDR2 is ANQGSEA in the germline V gene. The CDR3 covers 12 residues. CDR3 loop: CSVLDRGHEQYF. CDR3 sequence (DNA): TGCAGCGTCCTAGACAGGGGGCACGAGCAGTACTTC.

The J gene is TRBJ2-1, the V gene TRBV5-1, with 12 nucleotides matching TRBD1. V was pared by 3 bases and J by 9 bases, with 4 bases of the junction left unmatched. The germline V gene has CDR1 SGHRS and CDR2 YFSETQ. The CDR3 has 14 residues. CDR3 loop: CASSSGTGGGEQFF. CDR3 coding DNA: TGCGCCAGCAGCTCCGGGACAGGGGGCGGTGAGCAGTTCTTC.

About this clone: Other DNA sequences within the sample encode an identical CDR3. V is TRBV7-9 and J is TRBJ2-1; perhaps TRBD1 as D (5 bases). The CDR3 is 15 residues long. Trimming removed 0 bases from V and 7 bases from J, with 13 bases in between. Per germline, CDR1 SEHNR and CDR2 FQNEAQ (reference sequence). CDR3: CASSLALAGRNEQFF. Here the CDR3 DNA reads TGTGCCAGCAGCTTAGCCTTGGCAGGGCGGAATGAGCAGTTCTTC.

CDR3 sequence (DNA): TGTGCCAGCAGTGAAATAGGAAAAGGGAGGGCTTTCTTT. It yields the protein CASSEIGKGRAFF. The V and J genes are TRBV6-1 and TRBJ1-1, with D uncertain. Germline-derived CDR1 and CDR2 are MNHNS and SASEGT. Deletions cut 2 bases from V and 11 bases from J, with 15 bases between. The CDR3 extends over 13 amino acids.

J is TRBJ2-1 and V is TRBV18; TRBD1 might be the D (5 bases). V gave up 0 bases and J gave up 5 bases, with 11 bases separating them. Germline V gene lookup returns CDR1 KGHSH and CDR2 LQKENI. The CDR3 is made up of 15 amino acids. CDR3 amino acids: CASSPPPGQNNEQFF. DNA for the CDR3: TGTGCCAGCTCACCACCGCCAGGGCAAAACAATGAGCAGTTCTTC.

The V call is TRBV28, the J call TRBJ2-3; 15 positions agree with TRBD2. The V segment lost 5 bases and the J segment 0 bases; nucleotides outside the gene matches: 3. Germline loops: CDR1 MDHEN, CDR2 SYDVKM. The CDR3 runs 17 residues. CDR3: CASSEGLAGGSTDTQYF. In DNA, the CDR3 is TGTGCCAGCAGTGAGGGACTAGCGGGAGGTAGCACAGATACGCAGTATTTT.